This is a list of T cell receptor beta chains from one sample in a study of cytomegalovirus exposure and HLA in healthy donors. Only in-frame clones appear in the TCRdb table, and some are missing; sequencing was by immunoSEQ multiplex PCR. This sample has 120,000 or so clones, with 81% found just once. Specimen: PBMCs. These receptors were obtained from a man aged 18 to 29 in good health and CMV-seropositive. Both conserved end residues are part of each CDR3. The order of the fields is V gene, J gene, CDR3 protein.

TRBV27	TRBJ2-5	CASSFGLQETQYF
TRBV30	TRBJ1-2	CAWGELRDSSGYTF
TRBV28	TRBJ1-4	CAIQTGGVANEKLFF
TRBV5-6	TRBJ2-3	CASSLNMRAADTQYF
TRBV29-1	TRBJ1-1	CSVDITLGGTEAFF
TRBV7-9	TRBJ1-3	CASSLRQGITVSGNTIYF
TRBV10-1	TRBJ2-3	CASSHGGSTDTQYF
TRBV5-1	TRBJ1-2	CASSPGQGGIYGYTF
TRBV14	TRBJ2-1	CASSQEKGDNEQFF
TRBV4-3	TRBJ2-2	CASSHKRVGAGELFF
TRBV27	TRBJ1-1	CASRMTGRTEAFF
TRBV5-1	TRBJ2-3	CASSWAGAPDTQYF
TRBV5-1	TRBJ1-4	CASSLNFEKLFF
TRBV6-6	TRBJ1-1	CASSYSGDSEAFF
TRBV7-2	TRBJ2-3	CASSLASSADTQYF
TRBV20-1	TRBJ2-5	CSAQQETQYF
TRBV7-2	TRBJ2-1	CASSLRRPGLAGNEQFF
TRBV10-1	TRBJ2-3	CASRAGVGDTQYF
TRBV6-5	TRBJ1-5	CASSQGLNSNQPQHF
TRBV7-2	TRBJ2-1	CASSLAQVNEQFF
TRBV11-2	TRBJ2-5	CASSTPDRAHETQYF
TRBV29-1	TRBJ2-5	CSVRVSWTQETQYF
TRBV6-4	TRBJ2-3	CASTMTSGTDTQYF